This TCR beta chain was sequenced in a study of cytomegalovirus exposure and HLA in healthy donors. Study-wide findings and caveats: In a later analysis, several top co-occurrence clusters appeared linked to parvovirus B19, influenza, CMV and Epstein-Barr virus. By a later analysis, the bulk of CMV-associated TCR beta chains appeared HLA-restricted. The study labeled 164 TCR beta chains cytomegalovirus-associated. In vitro data verified a few CMV-associated chains as specific for CMV antigens.

Comments on this clone: Its specificity is not known. This specimen includes other DNA sequences encoding the same CDR3.

The ends lost 1 base at V and 4 bases at J; junction bases unmatched: 0. CDR3 length: 13 residues. Germline CDR1 and CDR2: LNHNV and YYDKDF (reference sequence). PCR primers comprised 60 Vbeta and 13 Jbeta primers. TCRdb's table, derived via immunoSEQ multiplex PCR, lists solely in-frame clones and lacks some. The sample holds about 140,000 clones, about 70% seen once. This receptor was identified in a man aged 40-49 years in good health and CMV-seronegative. The rearrangement joins TRBV15 to TRBJ1-1, with TRBD1 identical over 7 bases. The sequenced sample was PBMCs. CDR3 nucleotide sequence: TGTGCCACCAGCAGAGCAGGGGGCACTGAAGCTTTCTTT. Its protein is CATSRAGGTEAFF. The complete variable domain, with remaining parts taken from reference TRBV15 and TRBJ1-1, reads DAMVIQNPRYQVTQFGKPVTLSCSQTLNHNVMYWYQQKSSQAPKLLFHYYDKDFNNEADTPDNFQSRRPNTSFCFLDIRSPGLGDTAMYLCATSRAGGTEAFFGQGTRLTVV.